This T cell receptor beta chain came from a study of shared clonotypes between healthy human individuals. General observations from the study: The expectation was that sequencing depth would affect clonotype sharing among donors.

The trim removed 5 bases at V and 3 bases at J, leaving 9 bases unmatched. The length of the CDR3 is 16 residues. Per germline, CDR1 SGHAT and CDR2 FQDESV (reference sequence). The assay ran at deep level. Original data processing: Filtering differed since immunoSEQ provided only junctions, with no quality scores. Produced via immunoSEQ multiplex PCR; TCRdb's table is partial and in-frame only. V, J and clone size reflect that table, while D and trimming were determined from the DNA. The sample carries about 2.4 million clones, 80% to 95% recorded once. A remark on this clone: Antigen specificity is unknown.

Subsets obtained from CD4+ cells comprised CD45RA+ naive and CD45RA-negative memory cells. The receptor was derived from a man aged 18 to 30 in good health. Some clones in this sample may be carry-over from other donors' samples. The sequencing input was naive CD4+ T cells from PBMCs. Subset: CD45RA+ positively selected. The chain links TRBV11-1 to TRBJ2-2, with 7 positions matching TRBD2. CDR3 region: CASSGLVTLYTGELFF. DNA of the CDR3: TGTGCCAGCAGCGGACTAGTTACTTTGTACACCGGGGAGCTGTTTTTT.